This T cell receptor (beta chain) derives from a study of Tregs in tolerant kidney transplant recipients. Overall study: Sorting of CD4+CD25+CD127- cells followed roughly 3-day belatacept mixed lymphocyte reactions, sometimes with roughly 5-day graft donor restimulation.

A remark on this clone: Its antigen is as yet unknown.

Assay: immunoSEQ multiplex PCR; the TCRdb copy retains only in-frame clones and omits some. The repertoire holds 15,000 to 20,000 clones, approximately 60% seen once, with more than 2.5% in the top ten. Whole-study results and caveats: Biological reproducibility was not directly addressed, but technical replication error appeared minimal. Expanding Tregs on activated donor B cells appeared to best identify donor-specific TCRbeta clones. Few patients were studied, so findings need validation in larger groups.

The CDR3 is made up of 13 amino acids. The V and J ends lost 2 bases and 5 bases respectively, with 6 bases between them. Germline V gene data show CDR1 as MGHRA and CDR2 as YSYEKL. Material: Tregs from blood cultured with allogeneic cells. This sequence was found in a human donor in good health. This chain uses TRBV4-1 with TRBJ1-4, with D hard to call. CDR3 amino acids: CASSQLPNEKLFF. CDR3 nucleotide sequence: TGCGCCAGCAGCCAACTCCCCAATGAAAAACTGTTTTTT.